Listed here is a single TCR beta chain. Original processing methods: Nucleated cell counts were estimated from reference gene primer amplification. The data were produced by immunoSEQ multiplex PCR, yet TCRdb's version contains in-frame clones alone and is incomplete. V and J calls and clone size come straight from that table; D and trimming were deduced from the DNA. The profile shows under 65,000 clones, 90% of them singletons. The sample is drawn from a study of blood T cell repertoires in COVID-19. About the research overall: The study drew acute and convalescent COVID-19 samples from the United States, Italy and Spain. Sample material is recorded as cDNA or gDNA derived from T cells, B-cell-depleted T cells, or PBMCs.

CDR3 length equals 16 residues. Trimming removed 1 base from V and 3 bases from J; junction bases left unmatched: 9. Germline assignment: CDR1 SGHVS and CDR2 FNYEAQ. The TCR comes from a woman at least 80 years old with active COVID-19. The chain is built from TRBV7-6 and TRBJ2-7, with TRBD1 identical over 7 bases. Sequences were obtained from peripheral blood. CDR3 sequence reads: CASSLESRDRNYEQYF. The CDR3 DNA reads as TGTGCCAGCAGCTTAGAGAGCCGGGACAGAAACTACGAGCAGTACTTC.